The 32 T cell receptor beta chains in this list originate from one sample, sequenced in a study of blood T cell repertoires in COVID-19. TCRdb's copy holds only in-frame clones and misses some; the assay was immunoSEQ multiplex PCR. The sample carries fewer than 150,000 clones, 88% recorded once. Sequencing was carried out using peripheral blood. The receptors were gathered from a woman aged 65 to 85 who had recovered from COVID-19.

This chain connects TRBV29-1 to TRBJ2-3; perhaps TRBD1 as D (6 bases). The germline V gene encodes CDR1 SQVTM and CDR2 ANQGSEA. Between the trimmed V and J ends, which lost 6 bases and 6 bases, there was a span of 19 bases. The CDR3 has 14 amino acids. The CDR3 protein is CSVEDSLLRDTQYF. The CDR3 nucleotides read TGCAGCGTCGAGGACAGTCTATTAAGGGATACGCAGTATTTT.

The V and J genes are TRBV7-9 and TRBJ2-3, with 7 bases fitting TRBD1. This CDR3 has 12 residues. Germline CDR1 and CDR2: SEHNR and FQNEAQ (reference sequence). Trimming at V came to 5 bases and at J to 8 bases, leaving 4 bases not matched to a gene. CDR3 coding DNA: TGTGCCAGCAGCCCCCCAGGGGGTACGCAGTATTTT. Its translation is CASSPPGGTQYF.

The chain combines TRBV28 with TRBJ2-7; maybe TRBD1 (6 bases). Germline CDR1 is MDHEN and CDR2 is SYDVKM. Trimming left V 6 bases short and J 0 bases short, with 15 bases between. The CDR3 runs 15 residues. Here the CDR3 DNA reads TGTGCCAGCAGATTGGGACATCAGAACTCCTACGAGCAGTACTTC. Amino acids: CASRLGHQNSYEQYF.

The CDR3 sequence is CASSSGLARGELFF. In DNA form, the CDR3 reads TGTGCCAGCAGTTCTGGACTAGCGAGGGGGGAGCTGTTTTTT. The J gene is TRBJ2-2, the V gene TRBV7-3, with TRBD2 matching over 9 bases. Germline trimming cut 6 bases from V and 8 bases from J; bases unmatched to any gene: 7. Germline CDR1 SGHTA, CDR2 FQGTGA. CDR3 length: 14 amino acids.

The chain is built from TRBV7-3 and TRBJ2-1; 7 bases match TRBD2. J was trimmed by 9 bases and V by 3 bases; bases with no gene match: 8. This CDR3 region has 14 residues. Germline values: CDR1 SGHTA, CDR2 FQGTGA. CDR3 in amino acids: CASSFQPWGGEQFF. The CDR3, as DNA: TGTGCCAGCAGCTTCCAACCTTGGGGGGGTGAGCAGTTCTTC.

This chain connects TRBV6-5 to TRBJ2-5, with D perhaps TRBD1 (5 bases). There are 13 residues in the CDR3. Germline V gives CDR1 MNHEY, CDR2 SVGAGI. The germline V and J ends were trimmed by 6 bases and 3 bases, with 11 bases remaining between them. CDR3 loop: CASSDLGEETQYF. CDR3 coding DNA: TGTGCCAGCAGCGACCTAGGGGAAGAGACCCAGTACTTC.

The chain has TRBV5-3 and TRBJ1-2; perhaps TRBD1 as D (5 bases). TRBV5-3 is classed as an ORF, of uncertain function. The CDR3 spans 18 residues. With 0 bases removed from V and 7 bases from J, the gap between germline ends came to 25 bases. The chain's CDR3 is CARSLVPGPLTGWRGYTF. The CDR3 nucleotides are TGTGCCAGAAGCTTGGTCCCAGGTCCCCTTACAGGTTGGCGTGGCTACACCTTC.

This clone appeared once. The chain uses TRBV19 and TRBJ2-1; tentatively, D is TRBD2 (5 bases). Trimming pared 3 bases from V and 9 bases from J, leaving 18 bases between. The CDR3 runs 15 residues. Germline V gene sequence: CDR1 LNHDA, CDR2 SQIVND (reference sequence). The CDR3 nucleotides read TGTGCCAGTAGTATCGAAGGACTCCCGGGCTCTGAGCAGTTCTTC. Its translation: CASSIEGLPGSEQFF. The whole variable domain, filled in from reference TRBV19 and TRBJ2-1, reads DGGITQSPKYLFRKEGQNVTLSCEQNLNHDAMYWYRQDPGQGLRLIYYSQIVNDFQKGDIAEGYSVSREKKESFPLTVTSAQKNPTAFYLCASSIEGLPGSEQFFGPGTRLTVL.

This sequence joins TRBV5-1 and TRBJ2-2; 9 bases map to TRBD1. Trimming at V came to 0 bases and at J to 5 bases, leaving 2 bases not matched to a gene. Per the germline V gene, CDR1 is SGHRS and CDR2 is YFSETQ. CDR3 length: 15 residues. CDR3 protein: CASSLGGTGTGELFF. CDR3 bases: TGCGCCAGCAGCTTGGGTGGGACAGGGACCGGGGAGCTGTTTTTT.

The V call is TRBV7-6, the J call TRBJ2-5, with D unclear. The V gene's germline CDR1 is SGHVS and CDR2 FNYEAQ. The CDR3 is made up of 15 amino acids. The V gene lost 2 bases and the J gene lost 1 base, with 11 bases spanning the gap. The CDR3 sequence: CASSLNSGFQETQYF. The CDR3 nucleotides read TGTGCCAGCAGCTTAAATTCGGGTTTCCAAGAGACCCAGTACTTC.

Comment on this clone: An end of the junction differs from the germline gene, which may be a read error. The chain recombines TRBV12-5 with TRBJ1-1, with a possible D match to TRBD1 (5 bases). CDR1 and CDR2 (germline): LGHNT, FRNRAP. This CDR3 comprises 11 residues. DNA for the CDR3: TGTGCTAGTGCTTTGACCGGGGGAGCTTTCTTT. This sequence encodes CASALTGGAFF.

The gene calls are TRBV7-8 and TRBJ2-7; D might be TRBD2 (5 bases). Germline lookup yields CDR1 SGHVS and CDR2 FQNEAQ. The germline V and J ends were trimmed by 1 base and 6 bases, with 16 bases remaining between them. This CDR3 comprises 15 residues. The CDR3 DNA sequence: TGTGCCAGCAGCTTAGGTGCGGGTTTAGGGTTCGAGCAGTACTTC. This codes for CASSLGAGLGFEQYF. Together with reference TRBV7-8 and TRBJ2-7, the CDR3 gives the full variable domain: GAGVSQSPRYKVAKRGQDVALRCDPISGHVSLFWYQQALGQGPEFLTYFQNEAQLDKSGLPSDRFFAERPEGSVSTLKIQRTQQEDSAVYLCASSLGAGLGFEQYFGPGTRLTVT.

This clone was seen only a few times. V usage is TRBV5-1 and J usage is TRBJ2-7; TRBD1 might be the D (6 bases). There are 14 residues in the CDR3. Trimming removed 6 bases at V and 0 bases at J, with 13 bases between. The germline V gene has CDR1 SGHRS and CDR2 YFSETQ. The CDR3: CASTQGSGSYEQYF. In nucleotides, the CDR3 is TGCGCCAGCACCCAGGGGAGCGGCTCCTACGAGCAGTACTTC.

The V gene is TRBV6-6, the J gene TRBJ1-2, with D hard to call. V was cut by 4 bases and J by 6 bases, with 18 bases left in between. CDR3 length: 15 residues. CDR1 and CDR2 from the germline V gene are MNHNY and SVGAGI (reference sequence). CDR3 sequence: CASSSQYGATNGYTF. CDR3 nucleotides: TGTGCCAGCAGTTCCCAGTATGGAGCAACCAATGGCTACACCTTC.

This chain connects TRBV25-1 to TRBJ2-5; 7 bases agree with TRBD1. Per germline, CDR1 MGHDK and CDR2 SYGVNS. This CDR3 is 15 amino acids long. V shed 5 bases and J 2 bases; nucleotides not matched to a gene: 8. The DNA for the CDR3 is TGTGCCAGCAGTCCGTTAGGACAGGCACAAGAGACCCAGTACTTC. As protein: CASSPLGQAQETQYF.

The chain has TRBV21-1 and TRBJ2-1; the DNA was not used to check the table's D call, TRBD2. TRBV21-1 is a pseudogene. The CDR3 is made up of 15 amino acids. CDR3 DNA: TGTGCCAGCAAGCTACTAGCGGGAGGATGGAATGAGCAGTTCTTC. Translation: CASKLLAGGWNEQFF.

V usage is TRBV3-1 (or the pseudogene TRBV3-2) and J usage is TRBJ1-1, with 9 bases aligning to TRBD1. CDR3 length: 14 amino acids. After removal of 5 bases from V and 4 bases from J, the junction contained 5 bases not matched to a gene. In germline, CDR1 is LGHDT, CDR2 YNNKEL (reference sequence). CDR3 sequence reads: CASSTQGAPTEAFF. The CDR3 region has the DNA TGTGCCAGCAGCACACAGGGGGCGCCCACTGAAGCTTTCTTT.

The V and J genes are TRBV12-3 or TRBV12-4 and TRBJ2-2; D is undetermined. The V end was cut by 3 bases, the J end by 6 bases, with 2 bases between. This CDR3 has 11 amino acids. CDR3 region: CASSFSGELFF. The CDR3 coding sequence is TGTGCCAGCAGTTTCTCCGGGGAGCTGTTTTTT.

This clone has only a few counts. The chain combines TRBV4-3 with TRBJ2-7; TRBD2 aligns across 7 bases. The trim removed 1 base at V and 3 bases at J, leaving 6 bases unmatched. The CDR3 covers 15 residues. Germline values: CDR1 LGHNA, CDR2 YSLEER. The DNA of the CDR3 is TGCGCCAGCAGCCAAGGGAGGGACTATATCTACGAGCAGTACTTC. It codes for CASSQGRDYIYEQYF.

The J gene is TRBJ2-1, the V gene TRBV11-2, with TRBD2 matching over 7 bases. The CDR3 consists of 15 residues. V gave up 4 bases and J gave up 6 bases; unmatched junction bases: 9. Germline assignment: CDR1 SGHAT and CDR2 FQNNGV. As DNA, the CDR3 is TGTGCCAGCAGCTCGTCCTACTCTAGCGGCAATGAGCAGTTCTTC. This gives the protein CASSSSYSSGNEQFF. The whole variable domain, remainder taken from reference TRBV11-2 and TRBJ2-1, is EAGVAQSPRYKIIEKRQSVAFWCNPISGHATLYWYQQILGQGPKLLIQFQNNGVVDDSQLPKDRFSAERLKGVDSTLKIQPAKLEDSAVYLCASSSSYSSGNEQFFGPGTRLTVL.

This chain links TRBV27 with TRBJ2-7, with 8 positions matching TRBD1. CDR3 length equals 15 residues. The germline V gene encodes CDR1 MNHEY and CDR2 SMNVEV (reference sequence). V shed 5 bases, J shed 3 bases, and the junction held 9 bases outside the gene matches. The CDR3 sequence is CASSPHWTGNYEQYF. CDR3 bases: TGTGCCAGCAGTCCACATTGGACAGGGAACTACGAGCAGTACTTC.

The chain couples TRBV12-3 or TRBV12-4 to TRBJ1-6; D is uncertain. This CDR3 is 12 amino acids long. V was clipped by 6 bases and J by 10 bases, with 10 bases between them. CDR3 nucleotides: TGTGCCAGCAGGGTCGGGGAATCACCCCTCCACTTT. This sequence encodes CASRVGESPLHF.

This sequence joins TRBV5-6 and TRBJ2-7; D call uncertain. V gave up 4 bases and J gave up 0 bases, with 20 bases separating them. The CDR3 covers 17 residues. CDR1 is SGHDT and CDR2 is YYEEEE in the germline V gene. CDR3 protein: CASSPQARGGRSYEQYF. Written as DNA, the CDR3 is TGTGCCAGCAGCCCCCAAGCCCGAGGCGGCCGCTCCTACGAGCAGTACTTC.

V gene TRBV6-5 combines with J gene TRBJ2-2; no clear D gene. The CDR3 contains 13 residues. The ends were cut back, 7 bases at V and 3 bases at J, with 9 bases in the middle. Germline CDR1 is MNHEY and CDR2 is SVGAGI. CDR3 bases: TGTGCCAGCACCCAGTGGCACACCGGGGAGCTGTTTTTT. Its translation is CASTQWHTGELFF.

The table lists this clone with a count of one. The J gene is TRBJ1-2, the V gene TRBV7-3, with 7 positions matching TRBD1. Trimming removed 4 bases from V and 1 base from J; junction bases left unmatched: 9. The CDR3 spans 16 residues. Germline V lookup: CDR1 SGHTA, CDR2 FQGTGA. Written as DNA, the CDR3 is TGTGCCAGCAGCTCTCCCGGGACAGCATTTAACTATGGCTACACCTTC. Encoded protein: CASSSPGTAFNYGYTF.

The J gene is TRBJ2-3, the V gene TRBV4-1, with 12 bases matching TRBD2. With V trimmed by 3 bases and J by 4 bases, 8 bases remained unmatched. Germline CDR1 and CDR2: MGHRA and YSYEKL. CDR3 length: 17 residues. The CDR3 loop is CASSHVTSGRRPDTQYF. Here the CDR3 DNA reads TGCGCCAGCAGCCACGTGACTAGCGGGAGACGCCCAGATACGCAGTATTTT.

CDR3 protein: CASSAQGVPYNSPLHF. In DNA form, the CDR3 reads TGTGCCAGCAGCGCCCAAGGGGTCCCCTATAATTCACCCCTCCACTTT. The chain combines TRBV9 with TRBJ1-6, with D possibly TRBD1 on 5 matching bases. CDR1 SGDLS and CDR2 YYNGEE come from the germline V gene. This CDR3 is built from 16 residues. Trimming took off 3 bases at V and 2 bases at J, with 12 bases between the two ends.

The V and J genes are TRBV30 and TRBJ2-7; tentative D call: TRBD2 (6 bases). In germline, CDR1 is GTSNPN, CDR2 SVGIG (reference sequence). The CDR3 contains 14 residues. The V end lost 2 bases, the J end lost 0 bases, and 11 bases lay between the germline ends. The CDR3, as DNA: TGTGCCTGGAGTCCCGGAGGGAGCTCCTACGAGCAGTACTTC. It codes for CAWSPGGSSYEQYF.

The genes are TRBV7-2 and TRBJ2-5; possibly TRBD1 for D (6 bases). Per germline, CDR1 SGHTA and CDR2 FQGNSA. V gave up 5 bases and J gave up 2 bases, with 9 bases separating them. The CDR3 totals 13 residues. The DNA of the CDR3 is TGTGCCAGCAGCCGACAGGTTCAAGAGACCCAGTACTTC. Residues: CASSRQVQETQYF.

V is TRBV15 and J is TRBJ2-2; a possible D gene is TRBD2 (5 bases). Germline values: CDR1 LNHNV, CDR2 YYDKDF (reference sequence). The V end lost 11 bases, the J end lost 5 bases, and 15 bases lay between the germline ends. The CDR3 is 13 residues long. CDR3 nucleotide sequence: TGTGCCGTACGGGGTGTAGGTACCGGGGAGCTGTTTTTT. It encodes CAVRGVGTGELFF.

The chain joins TRBV5-1 to TRBJ2-7, with D unclear. V lost 0 bases and J lost 1, with 8 bases in between. Germline values: CDR1 SGHRS, CDR2 YFSETQ. The CDR3 spans 14 residues. This chain's CDR3 is CASSLAPRSYEQYF. CDR3 sequence (DNA): TGCGCCAGCAGCTTGGCCCCCAGGTCCTACGAGCAGTACTTC.

This clone is a singleton in its sample. The V and J genes are TRBV6-2 or TRBV6-3 and TRBJ2-5; TRBD2 matches 7 bases. Germline trimming cut 5 bases from V and 3 bases from J; bases unmatched to any gene: 12. This CDR3 is built from 16 residues. From germline, CDR1 is MNHEY and CDR2 SVGEGT. DNA for the CDR3: TGTGCCAGCAGTGCCCGACTAGCTAGCAAGAAAGAGACCCAGTACTTC. Translating it yields CASSARLASKKETQYF.